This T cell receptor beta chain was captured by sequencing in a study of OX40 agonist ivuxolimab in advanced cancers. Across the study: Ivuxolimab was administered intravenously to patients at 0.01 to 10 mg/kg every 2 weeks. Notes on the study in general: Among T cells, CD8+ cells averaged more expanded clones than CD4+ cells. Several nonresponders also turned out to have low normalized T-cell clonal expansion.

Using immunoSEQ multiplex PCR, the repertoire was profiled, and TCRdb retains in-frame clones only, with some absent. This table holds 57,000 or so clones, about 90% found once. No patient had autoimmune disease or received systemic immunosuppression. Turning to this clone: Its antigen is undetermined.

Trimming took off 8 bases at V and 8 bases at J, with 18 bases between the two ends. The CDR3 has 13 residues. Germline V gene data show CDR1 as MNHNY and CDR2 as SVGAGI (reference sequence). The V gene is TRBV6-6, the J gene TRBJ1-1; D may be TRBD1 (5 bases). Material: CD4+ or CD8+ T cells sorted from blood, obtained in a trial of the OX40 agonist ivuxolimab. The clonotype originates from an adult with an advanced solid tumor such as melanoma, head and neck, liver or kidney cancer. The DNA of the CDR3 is TGTGCCAGCTCCAATGCAGGGATTGGGGAAGCTTTCTTT. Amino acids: CASSNAGIGEAFF.